The present T cell receptor beta chain was sequenced within a study of radiotherapy plus CTLA-4 blockade in lung cancer. Overall study context: Around 19% of enrolled patients responded objectively, and more than 25% had disease control. Study results and caveats: Early shifts in blood T cell clones, with interferon-beta, reportedly predicted response best. In blood, tumor-derived TCR clones expanded after radiotherapy plus ipilimumab.

TCRdb's table, derived via immunoSEQ multiplex PCR, lists solely in-frame clones and lacks some. The sample shows around 80,000 clones, roughly 80% of them seen only once. In the case of this clone: Its antigen is currently unknown.

V lost 3 bases and J lost 4, with 18 bases in between. CDR1 is MDHEN and CDR2 is SYDVKM in the germline V gene. The length of the CDR3 is 16 residues. This sequence was found in a human donor with non-small cell lung cancer whose response to radiotherapy plus ipilimumab could not be evaluated. The sample in question was peripheral blood, obtained from a patient treated with radiotherapy plus ipilimumab. The V and J genes are TRBV28 and TRBJ1-2, with a possible D match to TRBD1 (6 bases). CDR3 loop: CASSFPHREGLYGYTF. The CDR3 coding sequence is TGTGCCAGCAGTTTCCCCCACAGGGAGGGGCTCTATGGCTACACCTTC.